This is a list of T cell receptor beta chains from one sample in a study of blood T cell repertoires in COVID-19. The table came from immunoSEQ multiplex PCR; TCRdb's copy has only in-frame clones and leaves some out. The sample consists of about 72,000 clones, around 76% of them appearing once. The sequencing input was peripheral blood. Source of these receptors: a human donor in a cohort sampled during active COVID-19. Each CDR3 is given with its conserved first and last residue. The order of the fields is CDR3 DNA, CDR3 protein, D gene, clone size, J gene, V gene. D genes are given only for firm matches. Size is omitted from some rows. Given values are once, few, many or a class for expanded clones.

TGTGCCAGCAGTGAGAGGACAGGGGGGGCCTATAGCAATCAGCCCCAGCATTTT	CASSERTGGAYSNQPQHF	TRBD1	-	TRBJ1-5	TRBV6-1
TGTGCCAGCAGCTTCGGGGGAGGGGATGTAGATGAAAAACTGTTTTTT	CASSFGGGDVDEKLFF	-	-	TRBJ1-4	TRBV5-4
TGTGCCAGCATGAGGTTAAGGGGTATGACTGAAGCTTTCTTT	CASMRLRGMTEAFF	-	-	TRBJ1-1	TRBV2
TGTGCCAGCAGCCAAGAAGGGGGACAGGGTTCACCCCTCCACTTT	CASSQEGGQGSPLHF	TRBD1	-	TRBJ1-6	TRBV4-2
TGTGCCAGCAGTGAAGGAGGCTTAGGCAATCAGCCCCAGCATTTT	CASSEGGLGNQPQHF	-	once	TRBJ1-5	TRBV6-1
TGTGCCACCAGTGATGAAGCGGGTCAGCCCCAGCATTTT	CATSDEAGQPQHF	-	-	TRBJ1-5	TRBV24-1
TGCGCCAGCAGCCAAGGTGAGGGACAAAACTATGGCTACACCTTC	CASSQGEGQNYGYTF	-	-	TRBJ1-2	TRBV4-1
TGTGCCAGCACATGGACAGGGCGGGACATGAACACTGAAGCTTTCTTT	CASTWTGRDMNTEAFF	TRBD1	-	TRBJ1-1	TRBV6-4
TGTGCCAGCAGCCCTAGTAGGCCAGGCGGGCACTACGAGCAGTACTTC	CASSPSRPGGHYEQYF	-	-	TRBJ2-7	TRBV3-1/TRBV3-2
TGCAGCGTGGCGCAGGGGAATGGGCAGTTCTTC	CSVAQGNGQFF	-	-	TRBJ2-1	TRBV29-1
TGTGCCAGCAGCTTGACATGGACAGGTACCGGGGAGCTGTTTTTT	CASSLTWTGTGELFF	TRBD1	-	TRBJ2-2	TRBV7-2
TGTGCCACCCGGGGAGGCAATCAGCCCCAGCATTTT	CATRGGNQPQHF	-	-	TRBJ1-5	TRBV19
TGTGCCAGCTCACCAGGGGCAGGGGGCGCTGGGGCCAACGTCCTGACTTTC	CASSPGAGGAGANVLTF	TRBD1	-	TRBJ2-6	TRBV18
TGTGCCAGCAGCCTTCTAGCGGGAGGAGAGACCCAGTACTTC	CASSLLAGGETQYF	TRBD2	once	TRBJ2-5	TRBV5-4
TGTGCCAGCTCACTCTCCGGGACAGGGGCCTTACTAGAGCAGTACTTC	CASSLSGTGALLEQYF	TRBD1	-	TRBJ2-7	TRBV18
TGCAGCGTTGAAGATAGGGGGGTGTTAGCTAGCGGGACGTTCTTC	CSVEDRGVLASGTFF	TRBD2	-	TRBJ2-1	TRBV29-1
TGTGCCAGCAGAGTGCCGACGGACAGGCCTTCCTACGAGCAGTACTTC	CASRVPTDRPSYEQYF	TRBD1	-	TRBJ2-7	TRBV6-4
TGTGCCAGCAGTCCCGGGACAGGGGTGAACGAGCAGTACTTC	CASSPGTGVNEQYF	TRBD1	few	TRBJ2-7	TRBV2
TGTGCCAGCTCAGAGGGACAGGGAAAACCCTACGAGCAGTACTTC	CASSEGQGKPYEQYF	TRBD1	-	TRBJ2-7	TRBV18
TGTGCCAGCAGGGAAACAGGGGTGAACACTGAAGCTTTCTTT	CASRETGVNTEAFF	TRBD1	-	TRBJ1-1	TRBV2
TGTGCCAGCAGAAGAACAGGGGATAATTCACCCCTCCACTTT	CASRRTGDNSPLHF	TRBD1	-	TRBJ1-6	TRBV6-5
TGTGCCAGCAGCTTAGTCACAGGGGGATATACTGAAGCTTTCTTT	CASSLVTGGYTEAFF	TRBD1	few	TRBJ1-1	TRBV7-2
TGTGCCAGCAGTGAAACCCCGATACCTAGCTGGATTAACTCCTACAATGAGCAGTTCTTC	CASSETPIPSWINSYNEQFF	-	-	TRBJ2-1	TRBV6-1
TGTGCCTGGGACCGGGACCGACTAGCGGGGGAGCTGTTTTTT	CAWDRDRLAGELFF	TRBD2	-	TRBJ2-2	TRBV30
TGTGCCAGCAGCTTGGGACTCGACTACGAGCAGTACTTC	CASSLGLDYEQYF	-	-	TRBJ2-7	TRBV7-8
TGTGCCAGCAAAGGGACAGGGGGTATTTGGGAGCAGTACTTC	CASKGTGGIWEQYF	TRBD1	-	TRBJ2-7	TRBV5-6
TGCGCCAGCAGGCTACACCATAAACAGGGGGCCGCTCTCTGGTCCTACGAGCAGTACTTC	CASRLHHKQGAALWSYEQYF	TRBD1	-	TRBJ2-7	TRBV23-1
TGTGCCAGCAGGCTGGTGGGCAATAATTCACCCCTCCACTTT	CASRLVGNNSPLHF	-	-	TRBJ1-6	TRBV6-5
TGTGCCAGCAGCCATAGGGGGTCCAAATTCTCCTACGAGCAGTACTTC	CASSHRGSKFSYEQYF	-	-	TRBJ2-7	TRBV7-9
TGCGCCAGCAGCCAAGATCGGGCGGGGGTCTACGAGCAGTACTTC	CASSQDRAGVYEQYF	TRBD2	-	TRBJ2-7	TRBV4-3
TGTGCCAGCAGCTCCCTTGATAGCGGGCAACAAGAGACCCAGTACTTC	CASSSLDSGQQETQYF	TRBD2	-	TRBJ2-5	TRBV13
TGTGCCAGCAGTGCACCCGACAGGGTTAAAAACATTCAGTACTTC	CASSAPDRVKNIQYF	TRBD1	-	TRBJ2-4	TRBV2
TGTGCCAGCAGCTTAGGTAGCTCCTATAATTCACCCCTCCACTTT	CASSLGSSYNSPLHF	-	-	TRBJ1-6	TRBV7-9
TGTGCTAGTGGTTTGGCCCCAGGGGACCCCGGCTACACCTTC	CASGLAPGDPGYTF	-	-	TRBJ1-2	TRBV12-5
TGTGCCAGCAGCTTGGATCAGGCAAACAACGAGCAGTACTTC	CASSLDQANNEQYF	-	-	TRBJ2-7	TRBV5-4
TGTGCCAGCAGCTTGTGGGCCTATACAGGGGCCAATGAGCAGTTCTTC	CASSLWAYTGANEQFF	TRBD1	-	TRBJ2-1	TRBV7-9
TGTGCCACACAGACATCGAACTACGAGCAGTACTTC	CATQTSNYEQYF	-	-	TRBJ2-7	TRBV2
TGTGCCAGCAGCCAAGGGTGGCAGGGTGACACCGGGGAGCTGTTTTTT	CASSQGWQGDTGELFF	-	-	TRBJ2-2	TRBV3-1/TRBV3-2
TGTGCCAGCAGCCAAGATGCGACAGGGGTGAACACTGAAGCTTTCTTT	CASSQDATGVNTEAFF	TRBD1	-	TRBJ1-1	TRBV3-1/TRBV3-2
TGTGCCAGCTCCGTGACAGGGAATCGGGACACCATATATTTT	CASSVTGNRDTIYF	TRBD1	-	TRBJ1-3	TRBV18
TGTGCCAGCAGCCCCGGGGGAACTGAAGCTTTCTTT	CASSPGGTEAFF	-	-	TRBJ1-1	TRBV7-9
TGTGCCAGCAGCAATTCCGGGACTAAACCTTCGATCAATCAGCCCCAGCATTTT	CASSNSGTKPSINQPQHF	-	-	TRBJ1-5	TRBV21-1
TGTGCCAGCCGGACACCATCTACCTACGAGCAGTACTTC	CASRTPSTYEQYF	-	-	TRBJ2-7	TRBV18
TGTGCCAGCAGCCAAGAAGAGATGGGACACCCTAGTGGGTATGGCTACACCTTC	CASSQEEMGHPSGYGYTF	-	-	TRBJ1-2	TRBV4-2
TGTGCCAGCAGCCAACCCGGGGGAACCTACAATGAGCAGTTCTTC	CASSQPGGTYNEQFF	-	-	TRBJ2-1	TRBV3-1/TRBV3-2
TGTGCCAGCAGCTTGCAACAGGGCGCCTACGAGCAGTACTTC	CASSLQQGAYEQYF	-	-	TRBJ2-7	TRBV5-8
TGTGCCAGCAGGCCGGGGGGGAACACCGGGGAGCTGTTTTTT	CASRPGGNTGELFF	TRBD2	once	TRBJ2-2	TRBV6-5
TGTGCCAGCAGCCCCGGACAGGGGAACAGTGAAGCTTTCTTT	CASSPGQGNSEAFF	TRBD1	-	TRBJ1-1	TRBV7-9
TGTGCCAGCAGTTTGGACAGGGCCTACGAGCAGTACTTC	CASSLDRAYEQYF	TRBD1	-	TRBJ2-7	TRBV12-3/TRBV12-4
TGTGCCACCAGCACAGGGCCTTTTTCCTACGAGCAGTACTTC	CATSTGPFSYEQYF	-	once	TRBJ2-7	TRBV15
TGTGCCAGCAGCATCTTACAGAGCTCCTACGAGCAGTACTTC	CASSILQSSYEQYF	-	few	TRBJ2-7	TRBV5-6
TGCGCCAGCAGCCAAGTGACAGCTGGGTACGAGCAGTACTTC	CASSQVTAGYEQYF	-	-	TRBJ2-7	TRBV4-1
TGTGCCAGCAGCAGGGACAGGAGTCAGCCCCAGCATTTT	CASSRDRSQPQHF	TRBD1	-	TRBJ1-5	TRBV5-6
TGTGCCAGCAGCCCTGATGACAGCTATGGCTACACCTTC	CASSPDDSYGYTF	-	-	TRBJ1-2	TRBV7-2